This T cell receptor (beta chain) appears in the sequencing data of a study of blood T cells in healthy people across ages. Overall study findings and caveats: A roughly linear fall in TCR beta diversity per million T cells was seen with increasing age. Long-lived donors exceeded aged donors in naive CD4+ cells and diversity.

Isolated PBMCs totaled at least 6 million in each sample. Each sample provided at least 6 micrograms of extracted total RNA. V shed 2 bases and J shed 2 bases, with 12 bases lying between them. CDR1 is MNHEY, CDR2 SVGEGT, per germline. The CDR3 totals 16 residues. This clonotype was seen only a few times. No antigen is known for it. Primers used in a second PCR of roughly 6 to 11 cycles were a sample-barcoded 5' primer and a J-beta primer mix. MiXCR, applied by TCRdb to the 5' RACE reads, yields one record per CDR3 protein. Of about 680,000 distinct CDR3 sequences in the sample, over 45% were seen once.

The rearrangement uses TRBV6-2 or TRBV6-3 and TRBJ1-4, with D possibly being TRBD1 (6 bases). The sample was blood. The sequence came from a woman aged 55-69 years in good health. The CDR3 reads CASSYHRESTNEKLFF. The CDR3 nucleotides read TGTGCCAGCAGTTACCACAGGGAGTCGACTAATGAAAAACTGTTTTTT.